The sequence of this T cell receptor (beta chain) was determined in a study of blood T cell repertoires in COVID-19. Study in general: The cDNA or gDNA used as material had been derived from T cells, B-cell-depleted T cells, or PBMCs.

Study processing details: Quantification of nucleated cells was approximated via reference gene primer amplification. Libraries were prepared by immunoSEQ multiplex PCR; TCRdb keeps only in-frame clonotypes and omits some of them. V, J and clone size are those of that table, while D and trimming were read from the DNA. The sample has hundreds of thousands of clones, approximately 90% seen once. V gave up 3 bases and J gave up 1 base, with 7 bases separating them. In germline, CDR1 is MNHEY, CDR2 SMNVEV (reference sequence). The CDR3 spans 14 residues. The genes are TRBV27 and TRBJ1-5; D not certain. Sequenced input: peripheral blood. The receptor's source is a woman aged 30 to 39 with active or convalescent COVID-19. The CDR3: CASSFTGSNQPQHF. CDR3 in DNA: TGTGCCAGCAGTTTTACGGGAAGCAATCAGCCCCAGCATTTT.